One sample yielded the 22 T cell receptor beta chains listed below, sequenced in a study of blood T cell repertoires in COVID-19. Measured with immunoSEQ multiplex PCR; TCRdb has only the in-frame clones, and not every one. The top ten hold 7% to 8.5% of the sample, which has some 61,000 clones, approximately 90% seen once. Sequencing was performed on peripheral blood. Every receptor here comes from a man younger than 40 with acute or convalescent COVID-19.

V gene TRBV4-3 combines with J gene TRBJ2-7, with D possibly TRBD2 on 7 matching bases. The germline V gene encodes CDR1 LGHNA and CDR2 YSLEER. Trimming took 1 base from V and 3 from J, leaving 13 bases between them. The CDR3 is made up of 15 amino acids. The CDR3 bases are TGCGCCAGCAGCCAAGTTAGGGGGGGCGTCTACGAGCAGTACTTC. It codes for CASSQVRGGVYEQYF.

The chain combines TRBV9 with TRBJ1-6, with a weak D call TRBD1 (6 bases). V was cut by 4 bases and J by 9 bases, with 17 bases left in between. Germline CDR1 reads SGDLS; CDR2 reads YYNGEE. The CDR3 runs 15 residues. The CDR3 nucleotides are TGTGCCAGCAGCCCCCCGGGACAAGGATTTTCACCCCTCCACTTT. The encoded protein is CASSPPGQGFSPLHF.

This sequence joins TRBV23-1 and TRBJ2-5, with 15 bases fitting TRBD2. TRBV23-1 is an ORF for which the function is uncertain. The CDR3 sequence is 15 residues long. The V segment lost 9 bases and the J segment 4 bases; nucleotides outside the gene matches: 6. CDR3 in DNA: TGCGCCAGGGTTGGACTAGCGGGAGGGGCAGAGACCCAGTACTTC. Translating gives CARVGLAGGAETQYF.

The V and J genes are TRBV7-2 and TRBJ1-1; D not resolved. V dropped 3 bases and J dropped 3 bases, with 11 bases sitting between them. CDR1 and CDR2 from the germline V gene are SGHTA and FQGNSA. The CDR3 has 14 amino acids. The DNA of the CDR3 is TGTGCCAGCAGCTTGGAAGTAGCCGACACTGAAGCTTTCTTT. Its protein product is CASSLEVADTEAFF.

The chain couples TRBV28 to TRBJ1-1; weak D call: TRBD1 (6 bases). Per the germline V gene, CDR1 is MDHEN and CDR2 is SYDVKM. With 1 base removed from V and 11 bases from J, the gap between germline ends came to 20 bases. This CDR3 has 15 residues. The CDR3 loop is CASSLFRQGGGEAFF. The DNA for the CDR3 is TGTGCCAGCAGTTTATTTCGGCAGGGCGGGGGCGAGGCTTTCTTT.

V usage is TRBV19 and J usage is TRBJ2-7; TRBD1 matches 8 bases. CDR1 LNHDA and CDR2 SQIVND come from the germline V gene (reference sequence). This CDR3 comprises 15 residues. V was clipped by 5 bases and J by 2 bases; unmatched bases: 8. CDR3 nucleotide sequence: TGTGCCAGTAGTGGGGGACAGGCCTCACCCTACGAGCAGTACTTC. Its translation is CASSGGQASPYEQYF.

This chain joins TRBV3-1 (or the pseudogene TRBV3-2) and TRBJ1-6; 8 nucleotides match TRBD1. This CDR3 has 14 amino acids. Germline CDR1 LGHDT, CDR2 YNNKEL (reference sequence). V lost 5 bases and J lost 8; bases outside the gene matches: 5. CDR3 loop: CASSLRDRYSPLHF. CDR3 nucleotides: TGTGCCAGCAGCTTACGGGACAGGTATTCACCCCTCCACTTT.

The chain carries TRBV29-1 and TRBJ1-4, with TRBD1 matching over 7 bases. Germline loops: CDR1 SQVTM, CDR2 ANQGSEA. V lost 7 bases, J lost 2 bases, and 7 bases stayed unmatched. The CDR3 extends over 14 amino acids. CDR3 residues: CSGQGVGTNEKLFF. In nucleotides, the CDR3 is TGCAGCGGCCAGGGGGTAGGGACTAATGAAAAACTGTTTTTT.

This clone appeared a single time. The V and J genes are TRBV18 and TRBJ2-1; 11 bases are a match to TRBD2. V was clipped by 6 bases and J by 10 bases; unmatched bases: 11. The germline gives CDR1 KGHSH, CDR2 LQKENI. The CDR3 is made up of 15 amino acids. The CDR3 region is CASSPLLAGVNEQFF. CDR3 nucleotide sequence: TGTGCCAGCTCCCCGCTACTAGCGGGAGTAAACGAGCAGTTCTTC.

The rearrangement joins TRBV20-1 to TRBJ2-7; D is possibly TRBD1 (5 bases). CDR1 is DFQATT and CDR2 is SNEGSKA in the germline V gene (reference sequence). This CDR3 is 14 amino acids long. The V end was cut by 3 bases, the J end by 2 bases, with 14 bases between. The DNA for the CDR3 is TGCAGTGCTAGTATCGCGCAGGGTCCCTACGAGCAGTACTTC. Residues: CSASIAQGPYEQYF.

J is TRBJ2-7 and V is TRBV19, with 8 bases lining up with TRBD2. Germline V gives CDR1 LNHDA, CDR2 SQIVND (reference sequence). This CDR3 has 17 residues. The trim removed 7 bases at V and 4 bases at J, leaving 18 bases unmatched. The CDR3 protein is CASIGIWGSGVWYEQYF. The CDR3 region has the DNA TGTGCCAGTATCGGGATTTGGGGTAGCGGGGTCTGGTACGAGCAGTACTTC.

The chain joins TRBV19 to TRBJ2-7, with TRBD1 matching over 8 bases. The germline V gene encodes CDR1 LNHDA and CDR2 SQIVND (reference sequence). This CDR3 comprises 15 residues. Trimming removed 6 bases from V and 0 bases from J; junction bases left unmatched: 7. The CDR3 loop reads CASREGTGRSYEQYF. The CDR3, as DNA: TGTGCCAGTAGAGAAGGGACAGGCCGCTCCTACGAGCAGTACTTC.

The chain recombines TRBV2 with TRBJ1-1; a weak D match, TRBD1 (5 bases). CDR3 length: 10 amino acids. CDR1 is SNHLY, CDR2 FYNNEI, per germline. Trimming shortened V by 8 bases and J by 12 bases, and 13 bases separated the two germline ends. CDR3 nucleotides: TGTGCCAGCTCGTCAGGGTGGTCTTTCTTT. Translation: CASSSGWSFF.

By proportion, this clone is medium-sized. This chain connects TRBV9 to TRBJ1-1, with D uncertain. The CDR3 loop spans 12 amino acids. The germline gives CDR1 SGDLS, CDR2 YYNGEE. Trimming cost V 8 bases and J 1 base, with 9 bases left between them. CDR3 coding DNA: TGTGCCAGTGGAGGAGGGAACACTGAAGCTTTCTTT. Translating gives CASGGGNTEAFF.

The gene calls are TRBV6-5 and TRBJ2-3; D may be TRBD2 (7 bases). The CDR3 loop spans 15 amino acids. Germline loops: CDR1 MNHEY, CDR2 SVGAGI. The germline V and J ends were trimmed by 6 bases and 3 bases, with 16 bases remaining between them. CDR3 DNA sequence: TGTGCCAGCAGCCCGGAGGGGGGGAGGACAGATACGCAGTATTTT. The encoded protein is CASSPEGGRTDTQYF.

This clone was seen a handful of times. One end of the junction varies from germline; a read error may be responsible. In DNA, the CDR3 is TGTGCGAGTAGTGTTGGGACACTTGTCTCTGGGGCCAACGTCCTGACTTTC. Protein: CASSVGTLVSGANVLTF. V is TRBV19 and J is TRBJ2-6; maybe TRBD1 (6 bases). CDR3 length equals 17 residues. The germline CDR1 and CDR2 sequences are LNHDA and SQIVND (reference sequence).

J is TRBJ2-7 and V is TRBV11-2; a possible D gene is TRBD2 (6 bases). This CDR3 contains 15 residues. CDR1 is SGHAT, CDR2 FQNNGV, per germline. The germline V and J ends were trimmed by 5 bases and 5 bases, with 19 bases remaining between them. The CDR3 DNA sequence: TGTGCCAGCAGCACCCGCCGTACCCGGGAGAACGAGCAGTACTTC. Its translation is CASSTRRTRENEQYF. The full variable domain, with the rest looked up from reference TRBV11-2 and TRBJ2-7, is EAGVAQSPRYKIIEKRQSVAFWCNPISGHATLYWYQQILGQGPKLLIQFQNNGVVDDSQLPKDRFSAERLKGVDSTLKIQPAKLEDSAVYLCASSTRRTRENEQYFGPGTRLTVT.

This chain connects TRBV9 to TRBJ2-3; 10 nucleotides line up with TRBD2. The CDR3 totals 15 residues. Germline lookup yields CDR1 SGDLS and CDR2 YYNGEE. Trimming took 2 bases from V and 1 from J; bases not matched to a gene: 1. The CDR3 sequence: CASSVGTSGTDTQYF. In DNA, the CDR3 is TGTGCCAGCAGCGTTGGGACTAGCGGCACAGATACGCAGTATTTT.

The DNA of the CDR3 is TGCGCCAGCAGCCCCGGGAGGGCCGACTACAATGAGCAGTTCTTC. Amino acid sequence: CASSPGRADYNEQFF. This sequence joins TRBV5-1 and TRBJ2-1; 8 bases map to TRBD2. The CDR3 sequence is 15 residues long. Germline V lookup: CDR1 SGHRS, CDR2 YFSETQ. With V trimmed by 4 bases and J by 3 bases, 6 bases remained unmatched.

The rearrangement joins TRBV28 to TRBJ2-7; a possible D gene is TRBD1 (8 bases). CDR1 is MDHEN, CDR2 SYDVKM, per germline. The V and J ends lost 6 bases and 5 bases respectively, with 17 bases between them. The CDR3 covers 14 residues. The CDR3 DNA is TGTGCCAGCAGCTTGGACAGGGCGGGGGACGAGCAGTACTTC. It is translated as CASSLDRAGDEQYF.

The chain couples TRBV6-2 or TRBV6-3 to TRBJ2-7; TRBD2 is a possible D gene (6 bases). The CDR3 is made up of 14 amino acids. Germline V gene lookup returns CDR1 MNHEY and CDR2 SVGEGT. Between the trimmed V and J ends, which lost 6 bases and 1 base, there was a span of 13 bases. The CDR3 DNA reads TGTGCCAGCAGCGCCGGGGGTTGGTCCTACGAGCAGTACTTC. It yields the protein CASSAGGWSYEQYF.

The V call is TRBV5-6, the J call TRBJ2-7, with TRBD1 matching 9 bases. In germline, CDR1 is SGHDT, CDR2 YYEEEE. The CDR3 loop spans 13 amino acids. J gave up 5 bases and V 4 bases, and 4 bases lay outside the gene matches. CDR3 bases: TGTGCCAGCAGCAGGGGACAGGGAGACGAGCAGTACTTC. Protein sequence: CASSRGQGDEQYF.